This TCR beta chain was documented in a study of blood T cell repertoires in COVID-19. The assay was immunoSEQ multiplex PCR, and TCRdb's table has in-frame clones only and misses some. The table has 220,000 or so clones, more than 75% seen once. V was clipped by 4 bases and J by 8 bases; unmatched bases: 5. This CDR3 region has 16 residues. Germline values: CDR1 SGHAT, CDR2 FQNNGV. The V and J genes are TRBV11-2 and TRBJ2-1; 16 bases fit TRBD2. Sequencing input: peripheral blood. The clonotype comes from a woman at least 80 years old with COVID-19, enrolled during active disease. This CDR3 reads CASSSLGLAGGDEQFF. The CDR3 region has the DNA TGTGCCAGCAGCTCCCTGGGACTAGCGGGAGGGGATGAGCAGTTCTTC.